A selection of T cell receptor beta chains follows, all from one sample in a study of cytomegalovirus exposure and HLA in healthy donors. This table comes from immunoSEQ multiplex PCR, and its TCRdb copy is limited to in-frame clones, with some not included. In the table there are 220,000 or so clones, more than 60% of which are singletons. Source material: PBMCs. The receptors were sampled from a woman in her twenties or thirties in good health and CMV-seronegative. CDR3s include the opening cysteine and the closing phenylalanine or tryptophan. The D gene is left open where the match is weak. Part of the rows lack a size; the others show once, few, many or a class for expanded clones.

cdr3_aa: CASSFSHNYGYTF
cdr3_nt: TGTGCCAGCAGTTTTTCCCATAACTATGGCTACACCTTC
j_call: TRBJ1-2
v_call: TRBV27
d_call: .
clone_size: .

cdr3_aa: CSVSGTGGMNTEAFF
cdr3_nt: TGCAGCGTCTCCGGGACAGGGGGAATGAACACTGAAGCTTTCTTT
j_call: TRBJ1-1
v_call: TRBV29-1
d_call: TRBD1
clone_size: few

cdr3_aa: CASSYEREGRETQYF
cdr3_nt: TGTGCCAGCAGTTACGAGCGGGAGGGCCGGGAGACCCAGTACTTC
j_call: TRBJ2-5
v_call: TRBV6-5
d_call: TRBD2
clone_size: .

cdr3_aa: CAISRDRDDISGNTIYF
cdr3_nt: TGTGCCATCAGCCGGGACAGGGACGATATCTCTGGAAACACCATATATTTT
j_call: TRBJ1-3
v_call: TRBV10-3
d_call: TRBD1
clone_size: .

cdr3_aa: CSAWTGDSFSKDGYTF
cdr3_nt: TGCAGCGCCTGGACAGGGGATAGTTTTTCTAAGGATGGCTACACCTTC
j_call: TRBJ1-2
v_call: TRBV29-1
d_call: TRBD1
clone_size: .

cdr3_aa: CASRGPGANVLTF
cdr3_nt: TGCGCCAGCCGTGGGCCTGGGGCCAACGTCCTGACTTTC
j_call: TRBJ2-6
v_call: TRBV4-1
d_call: .
clone_size: once

cdr3_aa: CASSGTEAFF
cdr3_nt: TGTGCCAGCAGTGGGACAGAAGCTTTCTTT
j_call: TRBJ1-1
v_call: TRBV6-1
d_call: .
clone_size: .

cdr3_aa: CASSLDPVRQSYEQYF
cdr3_nt: TGTGCCAGCAGCTTAGATCCGGTGAGGCAATCCTACGAGCAGTACTTC
j_call: TRBJ2-7
v_call: TRBV11-2
d_call: .
clone_size: few

cdr3_aa: CASSPLAAGNTEAFF
cdr3_nt: TGTGCCAGCAGCCCATTGGCAGCAGGCAACACTGAAGCTTTCTTT
j_call: TRBJ1-1
v_call: TRBV14
d_call: .
clone_size: .

cdr3_aa: CASNLVGLAGGRGYNEQFF
cdr3_nt: TGTGCCAGCAACTTGGTAGGGCTAGCGGGAGGTAGGGGTTACAATGAGCAGTTCTTC
j_call: TRBJ2-1
v_call: TRBV5-4
d_call: TRBD2
clone_size: .

cdr3_aa: CASSPTGGNTEAFF
cdr3_nt: TGTGCCAGCAGCCCCACAGGGGGCAACACTGAAGCTTTCTTT
j_call: TRBJ1-1
v_call: TRBV6-1
d_call: TRBD1
clone_size: .

cdr3_aa: CASSLLGGGTDTQYF
cdr3_nt: TGTGCCAGCAGCTTACTGGGCGGGGGCACAGATACGCAGTATTTT
j_call: TRBJ2-3
v_call: TRBV7-9
d_call: .
clone_size: .

cdr3_aa: CASSVVAGGYNEQFF
cdr3_nt: TGTGCCAGCAGCGTAGTCGCGGGGGGCTACAATGAGCAGTTCTTC
j_call: TRBJ2-1
v_call: TRBV9
d_call: TRBD2
clone_size: .

cdr3_aa: CASSLAGTPYTAADYTF
cdr3_nt: TGCGCCAGCAGCTTGGCCGGGACACCTTATACCGCGGCGGACTACACCTTC
j_call: TRBJ1-2
v_call: TRBV5-1
d_call: .
clone_size: .

cdr3_aa: CASSLGDSSNEQFF
cdr3_nt: TGTGCCAGCAGCTTAGGGGACAGCTCAAATGAGCAGTTCTTC
j_call: TRBJ2-1
v_call: TRBV7-9
d_call: TRBD1
clone_size: .

cdr3_aa: CASSLQGARKATQYF
cdr3_nt: TGTGCCAGCAGCTTACAGGGGGCGCGAAAGGCGACCCAGTACTTC
j_call: TRBJ2-5
v_call: TRBV5-6
d_call: TRBD1
clone_size: few

cdr3_aa: CASSFRWSTQYF
cdr3_nt: TGTGCCAGCAGCTTTCGGTGGTCGACCCAGTACTTC
j_call: TRBJ2-5
v_call: TRBV5-6
d_call: .
clone_size: .

cdr3_aa: CASSLVAVRYGYTF
cdr3_nt: TGTGCCAGCAGCTTAGTAGCCGTACGCTATGGCTACACCTTC
j_call: TRBJ1-2
v_call: TRBV7-9
d_call: .
clone_size: once

cdr3_aa: CASSIQGVTSTDTQYF
cdr3_nt: TGTGCCAGTAGTATTCAGGGGGTTACTAGCACAGATACGCAGTATTTT
j_call: TRBJ2-3
v_call: TRBV19
d_call: TRBD1
clone_size: .

cdr3_aa: CASSRIIGGEAFF
cdr3_nt: TGTGCCAGCAGCCGAATCATCGGGGGTGAGGCTTTCTTT
j_call: TRBJ1-1
v_call: TRBV14
d_call: .
clone_size: .

cdr3_aa: CASRGGAATNEKLFF
cdr3_nt: TGTGCCAGCAGGGGGGGAGCAGCAACTAATGAAAAACTGTTTTTT
j_call: TRBJ1-4
v_call: TRBV2
d_call: .
clone_size: .

cdr3_aa: CATGDRVTDTQYF
cdr3_nt: TGTGCCACCGGGGACAGGGTCACAGATACGCAGTATTTT
j_call: TRBJ2-3
v_call: TRBV6-5
d_call: TRBD1
clone_size: .

cdr3_aa: CASSPGTGGVHEQYF
cdr3_nt: TGTGCCAGCTCACCTGGGACAGGTGGTGTCCACGAGCAGTACTTC
j_call: TRBJ2-7
v_call: TRBV18
d_call: TRBD1
clone_size: once

cdr3_aa: CASSRQGSGELFF
cdr3_nt: TGTGCCAGCTCCCGACAGGGATCCGGGGAGCTGTTTTTT
j_call: TRBJ2-2
v_call: TRBV2
d_call: TRBD1
clone_size: .

cdr3_aa: CAISGAGNGYTF
cdr3_nt: TGTGCCATCAGTGGGGCAGGCAATGGCTACACCTTC
j_call: TRBJ1-2
v_call: TRBV10-3
d_call: .
clone_size: .

cdr3_aa: CASTGTSGSTDTQYF
cdr3_nt: TGTGCCAGCACCGGGACTAGCGGGAGCACAGATACGCAGTATTTT
j_call: TRBJ2-3
v_call: TRBV2
d_call: TRBD2
clone_size: few

cdr3_aa: CASSLGGLMNEKLFF
cdr3_nt: TGTGCCAGCAGCTTAGGGGGACTGATGAATGAAAAACTGTTTTTT
j_call: TRBJ1-4
v_call: TRBV7-8
d_call: .
clone_size: .

cdr3_aa: CASSQDSLSSVTDTQYF
cdr3_nt: TGCGCCAGCAGCCAAGATAGCCTGTCGTCGGTTACAGATACGCAGTATTTT
j_call: TRBJ2-3
v_call: TRBV4-1
d_call: .
clone_size: .

cdr3_aa: CASSALGRIAGIGNEQFF
cdr3_nt: TGTGCCAGTAGTGCTTTAGGCCGAATAGCGGGAATCGGAAATGAGCAGTTCTTC
j_call: TRBJ2-1
v_call: TRBV19
d_call: TRBD2
clone_size: .

cdr3_aa: CASSPPGHNNEQFF
cdr3_nt: TGTGCCAGCAGCCCCCCGGGACACAACAATGAGCAGTTCTTC
j_call: TRBJ2-1
v_call: TRBV7-8
d_call: .
clone_size: .

cdr3_aa: CSSSPRTGPIYEQYF
cdr3_nt: TGTTCCAGCAGCCCTAGGACAGGACCAATCTACGAGCAGTACTTC
j_call: TRBJ2-7
v_call: TRBV7-9
d_call: TRBD1
clone_size: .

cdr3_aa: CASRTSGGGTDTQYF
cdr3_nt: TGTGCCAGCCGGACTAGCGGAGGAGGCACAGATACGCAGTATTTT
j_call: TRBJ2-3
v_call: TRBV6-6
d_call: TRBD2
clone_size: few

cdr3_aa: CASSPGTSEADTQYF
cdr3_nt: TGTGCCAGCAGCCCCGGGACTAGCGAGGCAGATACGCAGTATTTT
j_call: TRBJ2-3
v_call: TRBV7-9
d_call: TRBD2
clone_size: once

cdr3_aa: CASRFGTSGSPGELFF
cdr3_nt: TGTGCCAGCAGATTTGGGACTAGCGGGAGTCCCGGGGAGCTGTTTTTT
j_call: TRBJ2-2
v_call: TRBV2
d_call: TRBD2
clone_size: .

cdr3_aa: CASRADHDSPLHF
cdr3_nt: TGCGCCAGCCGAGCGGATCATGATTCACCCCTCCACTTT
j_call: TRBJ1-6
v_call: TRBV5-1
d_call: .
clone_size: .

cdr3_aa: CASSIGGFETQYF
cdr3_nt: TGTGCCAGTAGTATAGGAGGGTTCGAGACCCAGTACTTC
j_call: TRBJ2-5
v_call: TRBV19
d_call: .
clone_size: .

cdr3_aa: CASSNPRGSGYTF
cdr3_nt: TGTGCCAGCAGCAACCCTAGGGGCTCTGGCTACACCTTC
j_call: TRBJ1-2
v_call: TRBV13
d_call: .
clone_size: .

cdr3_aa: CASSVAAGEETQYF
cdr3_nt: TGTGCCAGCAGCGTAGCGGCAGGGGAGGAGACCCAGTACTTC
j_call: TRBJ2-5
v_call: TRBV9
d_call: .
clone_size: few

cdr3_aa: CASGGDRAYEQYF
cdr3_nt: TGTGCTAGTGGGGGGGACAGGGCCTACGAGCAGTACTTC
j_call: TRBJ2-7
v_call: TRBV12-5
d_call: TRBD1
clone_size: .

cdr3_aa: CATSPRSADTQYF
cdr3_nt: TGTGCCACCAGCCCCCGAAGCGCAGATACGCAGTATTTT
j_call: TRBJ2-3
v_call: TRBV15
d_call: .
clone_size: .

cdr3_aa: CASSQGAVNEKLFF
cdr3_nt: TGTGCCAGCAGTCAGGGGGCGGTTAATGAAAAACTGTTTTTT
j_call: TRBJ1-4
v_call: TRBV2
d_call: TRBD1
clone_size: once

cdr3_aa: CASSLPGGLASYNEQFF
cdr3_nt: TGTGCCAGCAGCTTGCCCGGGGGACTAGCGAGCTACAATGAGCAGTTCTTC
j_call: TRBJ2-1
v_call: TRBV7-6
d_call: TRBD2
clone_size: .

cdr3_aa: CASSLGSTEAFF
cdr3_nt: TGTGCCAGCAGCCTAGGGAGCACTGAAGCTTTCTTT
j_call: TRBJ1-1
v_call: TRBV7-9
d_call: .
clone_size: .

cdr3_aa: CDSSQDPSGRFTGELFF
cdr3_nt: TGCGACAGCAGCCAAGATCCTAGCGGGAGGTTCACCGGGGAGCTGTTTTTT
j_call: TRBJ2-2
v_call: TRBV4-1
d_call: TRBD2
clone_size: .

cdr3_aa: CASSEPRGGRNGYTF
cdr3_nt: TGTGCCAGCAGTGAACCTCGCGGGGGTAGGAATGGCTACACCTTC
j_call: TRBJ1-2
v_call: TRBV2
d_call: .
clone_size: .

cdr3_aa: CATSRDGGTVPGFF
cdr3_nt: TGTGCCACCAGCAGAGATGGGGGGACAGTCCCGGGGTTCTTC
j_call: TRBJ2-1
v_call: TRBV15
d_call: .
clone_size: .

cdr3_aa: CASSPGTSGYQETQYF
cdr3_nt: TGTGCCAGCAGCCCGGGGACTAGCGGGTACCAAGAGACCCAGTACTTC
j_call: TRBJ2-5
v_call: TRBV5-8
d_call: TRBD2
clone_size: .

cdr3_aa: CASSLGSSGGQETQYF
cdr3_nt: TGCGCCAGCAGCTTGGGATCTAGCGGGGGGCAAGAGACCCAGTACTTC
j_call: TRBJ2-5
v_call: TRBV5-1
d_call: TRBD2
clone_size: .